A selection of T cell receptor beta chains follows, all from one sample in a study of cytotoxic CD8 clonotypes in ibrutinib-treated CLL. Using immunoSEQ multiplex PCR, the repertoire was profiled, and TCRdb retains in-frame clones only, with some absent. The sample carries around 330,000 clones, roughly two thirds recorded once. The specimen comprised PBMCs, sampled after 36 months of ibrutinib treatment. The receptors stem from a human donor with chronic lymphocytic leukemia. The CDR3 runs from the conserved cysteine through the conserved F or W. D genes are given only for firm matches. Clone size is given for some rows only: seen once, a few or many times, or a class if the clone is expanded.

d_call	v_call	clone_size	j_call	cdr3_nt	cdr3_aa
TRBD1	TRBV29-1	.	TRBJ1-2	TGCAGCGTGTGGACAGGGTGGACTAACTATGGCTACACCTTC	CSVWTGWTNYGYTF
TRBD1	TRBV19	.	TRBJ1-2	TGTGCCAGTACCGGACGCGGACAGGGCCGTCTTTCTAACTATGGCTACACCTTC	CASTGRGQGRLSNYGYTF
.	TRBV7-6	few	TRBJ2-2	TGTGCCAGCAGCTTAGGACTGACGGGAGCGTACACCGGGGAGCTGTTTTTT	CASSLGLTGAYTGELFF
TRBD2	TRBV18	.	TRBJ2-1	TGTGCCAGCTCACCATCATTAGTGATAGCGGGAGAGGAGCAGTTCTTC	CASSPSLVIAGEEQFF
.	TRBV6-1	few	TRBJ2-7	TGTGCCAGCAGCCGACCAGCGCATACCTACGAGCAGTACTTC	CASSRPAHTYEQYF
TRBD1	TRBV5-6	.	TRBJ1-4	TGTGCCAGCAGCCGACCGGGACAGCGTAATGAAAAACTGTTTTTT	CASSRPGQRNEKLFF
TRBD2	TRBV4-1	.	TRBJ2-3	TGCGCCAGCAGCCAAATTCCAAGGCTAGCGGGAGCCCTACCCAAGGATACGCAGTATTTT	CASSQIPRLAGALPKDTQYF
TRBD1	TRBV13	.	TRBJ2-2	TGTGCCAGCAGCGACGACAGGGGACACACCGGGGAGCTGTTTTTT	CASSDDRGHTGELFF
.	TRBV6-1	few	TRBJ1-6	TGTGCCAGCAGGGACGGGTTGTTTTCACCCCTCCACTTT	CASRDGLFSPLHF
.	TRBV6-1	.	TRBJ2-5	TGTGCCAGCAGTGGGGACATCTGGGCCCTAGAGACCCAGTACTTC	CASSGDIWALETQYF
TRBD1	TRBV29-1	.	TRBJ1-2	TGCAGCGTTGAAGGGCGACCGGGGACAGGTTATGGCTACACCTTC	CSVEGRPGTGYGYTF
.	TRBV6-6	few	TRBJ1-2	TGTGCCAGCAGTATCCGGGGGGATAGCTACACCTTC	CASSIRGDSYTF
.	TRBV18	few	TRBJ2-2	TGTGCCAGCTCACCACAGGGACGAACGAACACCGGGGAGCTGTTTTTT	CASSPQGRTNTGELFF
TRBD1	TRBV11-2	once	TRBJ2-1	TGTGCCAGCAGCTCCAACCCCGGGACAGGGAAAAAGTATGAGCAGTTCTTC	CASSSNPGTGKKYEQFF
TRBD1	TRBV19	.	TRBJ2-4	TGTGCCAGTAGTATCCCCGGGACAGGGGGTAACATTCAGTACTTC	CASSIPGTGGNIQYF
TRBD2	TRBV14	.	TRBJ2-3	TGTGCCAGCAGCCAAGGAGCGGGGTTCCTCACAGATACGCAGTATTTT	CASSQGAGFLTDTQYF
TRBD1	TRBV28	few	TRBJ2-7	TGTGCCAGCAGTTCCTGGGGACAGTTCTACGAGCAGTACTTC	CASSSWGQFYEQYF
.	TRBV4-1	once	TRBJ2-7	TGCGCCAGCAGCCAAGTCGGCAGGGAAGGCGAGCAGTACTTC	CASSQVGREGEQYF
TRBD2	TRBV5-1	.	TRBJ2-5	TGCGCCAGCAGCCTAACTAGCGGGGCGGAGACCCAGTACTTC	CASSLTSGAETQYF
TRBD1	TRBV4-1	.	TRBJ2-7	TGCGCCAGCAGCCTCCGACAGGGGGCTAACGAGCAGTACTTC	CASSLRQGANEQYF
TRBD1	TRBV7-2	.	TRBJ2-7	TGTGCCAGCAGCCTTACCCGGGACAGGGGTTACGAGCAGTACTTC	CASSLTRDRGYEQYF
TRBD1	TRBV9	.	TRBJ1-2	TGTGCCAGCAGCGTAGGCACAGGGGGGGACTATGGCTACACCTTC	CASSVGTGGDYGYTF
.	TRBV19	.	TRBJ1-5	TGTGCCAGTAGTATCCCATTTAGCAATCAGCCCCAGCATTTT	CASSIPFSNQPQHF
.	TRBV11-2	.	TRBJ2-5	TGTGCCAGCAGCGTTACGGGACTGCTGTCCCCCTCGTACTTC	CASSVTGLLSPSYF
.	TRBV10-3	.	TRBJ2-3	TGTGCCATCAGTGATCTAGCGAAGAGCACAGATACGCAGTATTTT	CAISDLAKSTDTQYF
TRBD1	TRBV6-5	.	TRBJ1-1	TGTGCCAGCAGCGATGGACAGGAAGACACTGAAGCTTTCTTT	CASSDGQEDTEAFF
.	TRBV7-9	.	TRBJ2-2	TGTGCCAGCAGCCCCCAGTCCCTGACAAACACCGGGGAGCTGTTTTTT	CASSPQSLTNTGELFF
.	TRBV5-1	.	TRBJ1-2	TGCGCCAGCAGCTTCACAGGGATATACTATGGCTACACCTTC	CASSFTGIYYGYTF
.	TRBV6-6	.	TRBJ2-7	TGTGCCAGCAGTTACTCCCTGCAGGGCTCCGGCGAGCAGTACTTC	CASSYSLQGSGEQYF
.	TRBV14	few	TRBJ1-2	TGTGCCAGCAGCCAAGACACAGGGTACTATGGCTACACCTTC	CASSQDTGYYGYTF
.	TRBV29-1	.	TRBJ1-1	TGCAGCGGCAGGGAGAACACTGAAGCTTTCTTT	CSGRENTEAFF
TRBD1	TRBV12-5	.	TRBJ1-2	TGTGCTAGTGGTTTGGTACTCGGGACAGCGGCTTATGGCTACACCTTC	CASGLVLGTAAYGYTF
.	TRBV7-9	.	TRBJ2-7	TGTGCCAGCAGCCAGAGGGTAGGGAACGAGCAGTACTTC	CASSQRVGNEQYF
.	TRBV11-2	.	TRBJ2-7	TGTGCCAGCAGTTGGGACTCTTCCTACGAGCAGTACTTC	CASSWDSSYEQYF
TRBD2	TRBV11-3	.	TRBJ2-1	TGTGCCAGCAGCTTAGATTTAAGGGGAGGGGACAATGAGCAGTTCTTC	CASSLDLRGGDNEQFF
.	TRBV14	.	TRBJ2-5	TGTGCCAGCAGCCGGCCCGGAGGAAAGACCCAGTACTTC	CASSRPGGKTQYF
.	TRBV9	.	TRBJ2-2	TGTGCCAGCAGCGGGCACCCCGGGGAGCTGTTTTTT	CASSGHPGELFF
.	TRBV28	.	TRBJ2-7	TGTGCCAGCAGCCTTACTATTGGGGCAGGGGACTACGAGCAGTACTTC	CASSLTIGAGDYEQYF
.	TRBV7-3	once	TRBJ2-1	TGTGCCAGCAGCTTATTCCTTGGGAATGAGCAGTTCTTC	CASSLFLGNEQFF
.	TRBV21-1	.	TRBJ1-5	TGTGCCAGCAGCAGGACACTTAGCAATCAGCCCCAGCATTTT	CASSRTLSNQPQHF
.	TRBV19	.	TRBJ1-2	TGTGCCAGTAGTATTAACAGGGAAAACTATGGCTACACCTTC	CASSINRENYGYTF
.	TRBV7-9	.	TRBJ1-1	TGTGCCACCTTCGCCCGGGCCGAAGCTTTCTTT	CATFARAEAFF